The rows below give T cell receptor beta chains drawn from one sample of a study of blood T cell repertoires in COVID-19. Here immunoSEQ multiplex PCR was the method, and the copy in TCRdb shows in-frame clones only, minus some. Altogether about 52,000 clones are present, approximately 85% being singletons, with the ten largest covering under 30%. The material sequenced was peripheral blood. The receptor source for this set is a woman of 80 years or more with COVID-19, enrolled during active disease. The CDR3 runs from the conserved cysteine through the conserved F or W. Fields, in order: D gene, clone size, J gene, V gene, CDR3 DNA, CDR3 protein. A D gene is named only where the DNA matches it firmly. Only part of the rows carry a size: once, few, many, or a class if the clone is expanded.

D gene: -
clone size: -
J gene: TRBJ1-4
V gene: TRBV5-4
CDR3 DNA: TGTGCCAGCAGCTTGGGGGGCGCAGGCCTGCTGTTTTTT
CDR3 protein: CASSLGGAGLLFF

D gene: TRBD2
clone size: few
J gene: TRBJ2-7
V gene: TRBV28
CDR3 DNA: TGTGCCAGCAGTTTTCCGGGACTAGCCTACGAGCAGTACTTC
CDR3 protein: CASSFPGLAYEQYF

D gene: -
clone size: -
J gene: TRBJ1-5
V gene: TRBV7-2
CDR3 DNA: TGTGCCAGCAGCTCAACGCCGGGGGATCAGCCCCAGCATTTT
CDR3 protein: CASSSTPGDQPQHF

D gene: -
clone size: once
J gene: TRBJ1-1
V gene: TRBV5-5
CDR3 DNA: TGTGCCAGCAGCTTACAGGCCGCCTTGAACACTGAAGCTTTCTTT
CDR3 protein: CASSLQAALNTEAFF

D gene: TRBD1
clone size: -
J gene: TRBJ1-1
V gene: TRBV27
CDR3 DNA: TGTGCCAGCAGTGTCCCACAGGGGGCGGGAGTGATTGCTGCAGCTTTCTTT
CDR3 protein: CASSVPQGAGVIAAAFF

D gene: TRBD1
clone size: few
J gene: TRBJ1-4
V gene: TRBV30
CDR3 DNA: TGTGCCTGGGACGGACAGGCAACTAATGAAAAACTGTTTTTT
CDR3 protein: CAWDGQATNEKLFF

D gene: TRBD2
clone size: -
J gene: TRBJ2-1
V gene: TRBV6-5
CDR3 DNA: TGTGCCAGCAGCGGACTAGCGGGAGGCAATGAGCAGTTCTTC
CDR3 protein: CASSGLAGGNEQFF

D gene: TRBD1
clone size: once
J gene: TRBJ2-7
V gene: TRBV6-5
CDR3 DNA: TGTGCCAGCAGTTCGACGGGACAGGGGTCTCGGGAGCAGTACTTC
CDR3 protein: CASSSTGQGSREQYF

D gene: TRBD1
clone size: once
J gene: TRBJ2-1
V gene: TRBV28
CDR3 DNA: TGTGCCAGCAAACCGACAGGGACGGGATACAATGAGCAGTTCTTC
CDR3 protein: CASKPTGTGYNEQFF

D gene: -
clone size: -
J gene: TRBJ2-5
V gene: TRBV7-8
CDR3 DNA: TGTGCCAGCAGCTTAGCGCTGGCGACAGTCCAAGAGACCCAGTACTTC
CDR3 protein: CASSLALATVQETQYF

D gene: TRBD2
clone size: -
J gene: TRBJ2-2
V gene: TRBV3-1/TRBV3-2
CDR3 DNA: TGTGCCAGCAGGCGGACTAGCGGGAACACCGGGGAGCTGTTTTTT
CDR3 protein: CASRRTSGNTGELFF

D gene: TRBD1
clone size: -
J gene: TRBJ2-7
V gene: TRBV18
CDR3 DNA: TGTGCCAGCTCACCACGGCAGGGGGTCTACGAGCAGTACTTC
CDR3 protein: CASSPRQGVYEQYF

D gene: -
clone size: -
J gene: TRBJ2-7
V gene: TRBV7-2
CDR3 DNA: TGTGCCAGCAGCACCCGAACCGGGACTTTCTACGAGCAGTACTTC
CDR3 protein: CASSTRTGTFYEQYF

D gene: TRBD2
clone size: -
J gene: TRBJ2-3
V gene: TRBV24-1
CDR3 DNA: TGTGCCACCAGTGACCCTAGCGGGAGGACCCCAGATACGCAGTATTTT
CDR3 protein: CATSDPSGRTPDTQYF

D gene: TRBD1
clone size: -
J gene: TRBJ2-3
V gene: TRBV9
CDR3 DNA: TGTGCCAGCAGCTTTATTGGACAGGGGGGCACAGATACGCAGTATTTT
CDR3 protein: CASSFIGQGGTDTQYF

D gene: -
clone size: -
J gene: TRBJ1-1
V gene: TRBV7-6
CDR3 DNA: TGTGCCAGCAGCCCGGCGGCGGGCACTGAAGCTTTCTTT
CDR3 protein: CASSPAAGTEAFF